A selection of T cell receptor beta chains follows, all from one sample in a study of T-cell memory formation after mild COVID-19. TCRdb recomputed calls from the 5' RACE reads with MiXCR, one row per CDR3 protein. This sample yields about 250,000 distinct CDR3 sequences, of which approximately 19% are seen a single time; roughly 23% belongs to the top ten. Material for sequencing was PBMCs or a T cell subset sorted from them (not recorded which). Receptors were obtained from a man between 18 and 35 years old who had mild COVID-19 (a few samples of this study predate the infection). Cell type and time point are not known. Each CDR3 is given with its conserved first and last residue. A D gene is named only where the DNA matches it firmly. Expanded clones get a size class; other rows say once, few or many, or leave the size out.

abundance	v_gene	j_gene	d_gene	CDR3nt	CDR3aa
few	TRBV11-2	TRBJ2-7	TRBD2	TGTGCCAGCAGCAACCCCGGTACTAGCGTCTACGAGCAGTACTTC	CASSNPGTSVYEQYF
few	TRBV4-2	TRBJ1-1	.	TGTGCCAGCAGCCAAGTATCTCCGTGGGGTGAAGCTTTCTTT	CASSQVSPWGEAFF
.	TRBV12-3/TRBV12-4	TRBJ2-5	.	TGTGCCAGCCAGGCCTTCCCCCAAGAGACCCAGTACTTC	CASQAFPQETQYF
.	TRBV7-2	TRBJ2-3	.	TGTGCCAGCAGCTTTAGGCGGATTAGCACAGATACGCAGTATTTT	CASSFRRISTDTQYF
.	TRBV2	TRBJ2-2	.	TGTGCCAGCGGAATAGAGGGGCCAGGGGAGCTGTTTTTT	CASGIEGPGELFF
few	TRBV12-3/TRBV12-4	TRBJ1-2	.	TGTGCCAGCAGTTTAAATGGCTACACCTTC	CASSLNGYTF
few	TRBV19	TRBJ1-5	TRBD1	TGTGCCAGTAGCCCACGACAGGGTACCTATCAGCCCCAGCATTTT	CASSPRQGTYQPQHF
many	TRBV25-1	TRBJ1-5	TRBD1	TGTGCCAGCAGTGATGGGCGACAGGGTAGCAATCAGCCCCAGCATTTT	CASSDGRQGSNQPQHF
.	TRBV7-2	TRBJ2-5	.	TGTGCCAGCAGCTTAATACCCGAAGAGACCCAGTACTTC	CASSLIPEETQYF
.	TRBV18	TRBJ1-5	.	TGTGCCAGCTCACCACGACAGGATCAGCCCCAGCATTTT	CASSPRQDQPQHF
.	TRBV24-1	TRBJ2-5	.	TGTGCCACCAGTGAAAGGACAGAAGAGACCCAGTACTTC	CATSERTEETQYF
.	TRBV7-2	TRBJ1-5	.	TGTGCCAGCAGCACCGGGACGGTAAATAGCAATCAGCCCCAGCATTTT	CASSTGTVNSNQPQHF
once	TRBV7-2	TRBJ2-1	.	TGTGCCAGCAGCTTAGCCCACAGCTCCTACAATGAGCAGTTCTTC	CASSLAHSSYNEQFF
.	TRBV12-3/TRBV12-4	TRBJ1-1	.	TGTGCCAGCAGTTTTTGGGGAGTCGCTGAAGCTTTCTTT	CASSFWGVAEAFF
.	TRBV6-5	TRBJ2-3	TRBD2	TGTGCCAGCAGCCTAGGACTAGCGGGGATCACAGATACGCAGTATTTT	CASSLGLAGITDTQYF
.	TRBV5-1	TRBJ2-5	.	TGCGCCAGCAGATCGGGCTGGGAAGAGACCCAGTACTTC	CASRSGWEETQYF
.	TRBV5-1	TRBJ1-4	.	TGCGCCAGCAGCATGTCCGGGACGGATGAAAAACTGTTTTTT	CASSMSGTDEKLFF
.	TRBV12-3/TRBV12-4	TRBJ1-1	TRBD1	TGTGCCAGCACTATGGGACAGGGGAACACTGAAGCTTTCTTT	CASTMGQGNTEAFF
few	TRBV12-3/TRBV12-4	TRBJ1-1	TRBD1	TGTGCCAGCAGTAGTCAGGGGGGCATGAACACTGAAGCTTTCTTT	CASSSQGGMNTEAFF
.	TRBV12-3/TRBV12-4	TRBJ2-2	TRBD2	TGTGCCAGCAGTTCGGCTAGCGGGGGGATTAACACCGGGGAGCTGTTTTTT	CASSSASGGINTGELFF
.	TRBV18	TRBJ1-4	TRBD1	TGTGCCAGCTCACCGACAGGGGTTTGGGAAAAACTGTTTTTT	CASSPTGVWEKLFF
few	TRBV7-8	TRBJ1-2	.	TGTGCCAGCAGCTCGATCCGACTTGCCCAAAACTATGGCTACACCTTC	CASSSIRLAQNYGYTF
.	TRBV7-3	TRBJ2-2	.	TGTGCCAGCAGCAGAGACGAGACCGGGGAGCTGTTTTTT	CASSRDETGELFF
few	TRBV20-1	TRBJ2-3	.	TGCAGTGCTAGGGAGATACAGGGTTTGAGCACAGATACGCAGTATTTT	CSAREIQGLSTDTQYF
.	TRBV7-9	TRBJ2-1	.	TGTGCCAGCAGCAGGGGGGCTTTGTACAATGAGCAGTTCTTC	CASSRGALYNEQFF
few	TRBV20-1	TRBJ2-4	.	TGCAGTGCTCCCCCTTCTGGTGGCGGAAACATTCAGTACTTC	CSAPPSGGGNIQYF
.	TRBV7-8	TRBJ1-5	.	TGTGCCAGCAGCCAAGTGAGTCAGCCCCAGCATTTT	CASSQVSQPQHF
.	TRBV7-2	TRBJ1-2	TRBD1	TGTGCCAGCAGACGACCGGGACAGGGTCAAGGCTACACCTTC	CASRRPGQGQGYTF
few	TRBV20-1	TRBJ2-5	.	TGCAGTGCTAGAGAAGGATTATTACAAGAGACCCAGTACTTC	CSAREGLLQETQYF
.	TRBV29-1	TRBJ1-2	.	TGCAGCGTTACAAGGACGGAAGGCTACACCTTC	CSVTRTEGYTF
.	TRBV9	TRBJ1-2	.	TGTGCCAGCACCGTGCGGGACGTATTAGATGAGAAGTATGGCTACACCTTC	CASTVRDVLDEKYGYTF
.	TRBV7-2	TRBJ1-2	TRBD1	TGTGCCAGCAGCTTAGACCCACAGGGGGCTTTAAATTATGGCTACACCTTC	CASSLDPQGALNYGYTF
.	TRBV12-3/TRBV12-4	TRBJ2-5	TRBD1	TGTGCCAGCAGTTTTAGACAGGGGGGGATAGAGACCCAGTACTTC	CASSFRQGGIETQYF
few	TRBV24-1	TRBJ2-5	.	TGTGCCACCGGGGACCAAGAGACCCAGTACTTC	CATGDQETQYF
.	TRBV5-1	TRBJ2-3	.	TGCGCCAGCAGCCCACGGCGCGACCCAGATACGCAGTATTTT	CASSPRRDPDTQYF
few	TRBV4-1	TRBJ2-7	TRBD1	TGCGCCAGCAGCCCAGTGGACAGGGGTTGGGAGCAGTACTTC	CASSPVDRGWEQYF
.	TRBV7-8	TRBJ2-1	TRBD1	TGTGCCAGCAGCGCCGACAGGGTCCCCCGCAATGAGCAGTTCTTC	CASSADRVPRNEQFF
few	TRBV4-1	TRBJ1-1	.	TGCGCCAGCACCACTAGACTCCTCATGAACACTGAAGCTTTCTTT	CASTTRLLMNTEAFF
few	TRBV6-6	TRBJ1-5	.	TGTGCCGTTCAGACGGGCAATCAGCCCCAGCATTTT	CAVQTGNQPQHF
.	TRBV7-9	TRBJ2-1	.	TGTGCCAGCAGCTCTAATTGGGGCTACAATGAGCAGTTCTTC	CASSSNWGYNEQFF